This T cell receptor (beta chain) was recovered during a study of blood T cells in healthy people across ages. Study-wide points: Diversity estimates drawn from one million T cells were deemed underestimates.

A J-beta primer mix and a sample-barcoded 5' primer were used in a second PCR of roughly 6 to 12 cycles. TCRdb redid the calling of the 5' RACE reads with MiXCR, one entry per CDR3 protein. The table records about 570,000 distinct CDR3 sequences, about 26% of them present only once. In this sample, this clonotype turned up many times. Antigen: not known. This same sample was also part of a study on T cells of mothers and their children. Turning to that study: The study obtained over 8.5 million TCR beta CDR3 reads per mother and 2.5 million to 3 million per child.

The sample consisted of blood. The clonotype originates from a boy between 2 and 10 years old in good health.

CDR3 region: CASSSLAGGLQETQYF. The CDR3 DNA reads TGTGCCAGCAGCTCTCTAGCGGGGGGTCTCCAAGAGACCCAGTACTTC. The J gene is TRBJ2-5, the V gene TRBV7-2; 11 bases are a match to TRBD2. With 4 bases clipped from V and 1 base from J, the junction kept 5 bases outside the gene matches. The CDR3 covers 16 residues. CDR1 SGHTA and CDR2 FQGNSA come from the germline V gene.